This T cell receptor beta chain was identified in a study of cytomegalovirus exposure and HLA in healthy donors. Overall study findings and caveats: Indistinguishability led to the exclusion of some V segments, TRBV6-2 and TRBV6-3 included. Information on immune exposure was restricted to one variable (CMV serostatus).

In the case of this clone: What it binds is unknown.

PCR amplification relied on 60 Vbeta primers (plus 13 Jbeta primers). The data were produced by immunoSEQ multiplex PCR, yet TCRdb's version contains in-frame clones alone and is incomplete. Of approximately 140,000 clones detected, 75% to 80% appear once; the ten largest clones hold approximately 5%. CDR1 SGHTA and CDR2 FQGNSA come from the germline V gene. CDR3 length equals 14 residues. Trimming removed 8 bases at V and 0 bases at J, with 8 bases between. The sequence was collected from a woman aged 45-59 years in good health and CMV-seronegative. The chain joins TRBV7-2 to TRBJ1-6; a possible D gene is TRBD1 (6 bases). Specimen: PBMCs. This chain's CDR3 is CASGGFSYNSPLHF. DNA of the CDR3: TGTGCCAGCGGGGGCTTCTCCTATAATTCACCCCTCCACTTT.